These T cell receptor beta chains were read from a single sample in a study of T cell changes during pregnancy in multiple sclerosis. Clones were read by immunoSEQ multiplex PCR, and TCRdb kept only the in-frame ones, dropping some. Here the sample spans roughly 57,000 clones, about 88% being singletons. Here the sequenced sample was peripheral blood, taken in the first trimester of pregnancy. The receptor source for this set is a female donor with multiple sclerosis, enrolled in a pregnancy study. The CDR3 runs from the conserved cysteine through the conserved F or W. A D gene is named only where the DNA matches it firmly. The size field is filled for only some rows; it gives once, few, many or a size class.

-,TRBJ1-3,TRBV29-1,-,TGCAGCGTTGAGCCCCAGACTGGAAACACCATATATTTT,CSVEPQTGNTIYF
-,TRBJ1-1,TRBV6-1,TRBD1,TGTGCCACCGACAGGGTTAGGGCTGAAGCTTTCTTT,CATDRVRAEAFF
-,TRBJ2-7,TRBV19,TRBD1,TGTGCCAGTAGTATTACCGGGACAGGGGCCTACGAGCAGTACTTC,CASSITGTGAYEQYF
-,TRBJ1-2,TRBV19,-,TGTGCCAGTAGTATCAGGGCCGGCCCTAACTATGGCTACACCTTC,CASSIRAGPNYGYTF
-,TRBJ1-4,TRBV4-3,-,TGCGCCAGCAGCCAAGGTGACAGTCGTGAAAAACTGTTTTTT,CASSQGDSREKLFF
-,TRBJ2-7,TRBV6-5,-,TGTGCCAGCAGTAGGGGGGGCTTTTACGAGCAGTACTTC,CASSRGGFYEQYF
-,TRBJ1-1,TRBV9,-,TGTGCCAGCAGCGTCGATGACGGGTCTTACACTGAAGCTTTCTTT,CASSVDDGSYTEAFF
-,TRBJ2-7,TRBV14,-,TGTGCCAGCAGCCTTACCTCTTACAGGAGCTCCTACGAGCAGTACTTC,CASSLTSYRSSYEQYF
-,TRBJ2-2,TRBV25-1,TRBD1,TGTGCCAGCACCTTAACAGGGGGTAACACCGGGGAGCTGTTTTTT,CASTLTGGNTGELFF
-,TRBJ1-1,TRBV30,-,TGTGCCTGGAGTTCAAGAAGTGGACAGTCGAACACTGAAGCTTTCTTT,CAWSSRSGQSNTEAFF
once,TRBJ1-1,TRBV29-1,-,TGCAGCGTGACGGACACAAGGGGAGCTTTCTTT,CSVTDTRGAFF
-,TRBJ1-5,TRBV10-1,TRBD1,TGCGCCAGCAGACGACCGGGACAGGGGGCTTCCAATCCGAAGACCCAGCATTTT,CASRRPGQGASNPKTQHF
-,TRBJ1-2,TRBV12-5,-,TGTGCTAGTGGTTTGGGGTATACAGGCTCAGTCGGCTACACCTTC,CASGLGYTGSVGYTF
few,TRBJ1-1,TRBV7-3,-,TGTGCCAGCAGCTTTGCTGGGGCGACGGAAGCTTTCTTT,CASSFAGATEAFF
-,TRBJ2-6,TRBV4-3,TRBD1,TGCGCCAGCAGCCAAGATACCGGGACAGGGATCCCCTCCTCTGGGGCCAACGTCCTGACTTTC,CASSQDTGTGIPSSGANVLTF
-,TRBJ2-3,TRBV28,TRBD2,TGTGCCACCCTTGACGTGGGGGGAGGGTCAGATACGCAGTATTTT,CATLDVGGGSDTQYF
-,TRBJ2-1,TRBV7-9,-,TGTGCCAGCAGCTTAGAAAGCATCGCCAGGGAGTTCTTC,CASSLESIAREFF
-,TRBJ2-7,TRBV12-5,TRBD2,TGTGCTAGTGGTTTTCTAGCGGGTGGCGAGCAGTACTTC,CASGFLAGGEQYF
-,TRBJ2-1,TRBV30,-,TGTGCCTGGAGCCGCGGGCTTGGGGATGAGCAGTTCTTC,CAWSRGLGDEQFF
-,TRBJ2-5,TRBV6-6,TRBD2,TGTGCCAGCAGTTACTCATTGGGGCGGGGGGCCACATACTTC,CASSYSLGRGATYF
-,TRBJ2-3,TRBV5-1,TRBD1,TGCGCCAGCAGCAGTCTAGCAGGGGGCGGGACAGATACGCAGTATTTT,CASSSLAGGGTDTQYF
-,TRBJ2-2,TRBV19,-,TGTGCCAGTAGTATAGATCACCTCCCTAGGCACACCGGGGAGCTGTTTTTT,CASSIDHLPRHTGELFF
-,TRBJ2-7,TRBV7-9,TRBD1,TGTGCCAGCAGCTTAGGGGACAGGTCCTACGAGCAGTACTTC,CASSLGDRSYEQYF
-,TRBJ1-3,TRBV11-2,-,TGTGCCAGCAGTGATCGTCAGGCCTCTGGAAACACCATATATTTT,CASSDRQASGNTIYF
-,TRBJ2-7,TRBV7-3,-,TGTGCCAGCACATCTTACCAGGGAAGGGAGCAGTACTTC,CASTSYQGREQYF
-,TRBJ2-3,TRBV9,TRBD2,TGTGCCAGCAGCGGACGCGGGGGGCGAACCACAGATACGCAGTATTTT,CASSGRGGRTTDTQYF
-,TRBJ2-2,TRBV19,TRBD1,TGTGCCAGTGCCGACAGGGACGTCCGCGGGACCGGGGAGCTGTTTTTT,CASADRDVRGTGELFF
-,TRBJ2-1,TRBV20-1,-,TGCAGTGCTAAAGGGGTCACTGAGCAGTTCTTC,CSAKGVTEQFF
-,TRBJ1-6,TRBV7-3,-,TGTGCCAGCAGCTTAAGTCACCGCCAGGGCAATTCACCCCTCCACTTT,CASSLSHRQGNSPLHF
-,TRBJ1-3,TRBV19,-,TGTGCCAGTAGTATCAAACCACCGACCAGGGATGGAAACACCATATATTTT,CASSIKPPTRDGNTIYF
-,TRBJ1-1,TRBV7-2,-,TGTGCCAGCACCCAGGACAGATACAACACTGAAGCTTTCTTT,CASTQDRYNTEAFF
-,TRBJ2-5,TRBV5-1,TRBD1,TGCGCCAGCAGCCAGGGACAGGGTAGGGAGACCCAGTACTTC,CASSQGQGRETQYF
-,TRBJ2-7,TRBV19,-,TGTGCCAGTAGTTCCGACAGTACCTACGAGCAGTACTTC,CASSSDSTYEQYF
-,TRBJ2-7,TRBV6-1,-,TGTGCCAGCAGTGAAACCGGGGGAGGGGGGGCCTACGAGCAGTACTTC,CASSETGGGGAYEQYF
-,TRBJ1-1,TRBV5-1,-,TGCGCCAGCACCCCGGACAGAAACACTGAAGCTTTCTTT,CASTPDRNTEAFF
-,TRBJ1-2,TRBV4-1,TRBD1,TGCGCCAGCAGCCAATTAGACAGGGGAAACGGCTACACCTTC,CASSQLDRGNGYTF
-,TRBJ2-3,TRBV27,-,TGTGCCAGCAGTTTATCCGAGAGAGGGACAGATACGCAGTATTTT,CASSLSERGTDTQYF
-,TRBJ2-1,TRBV10-3,-,TGTGCCATCACCCCGGGTGGGGGAGGGGGTGAGCAGTTCTTC,CAITPGGGGGEQFF
-,TRBJ1-3,TRBV5-8,-,TGTGCCAGCAGCTTGCGCCAGGGAAACACCATATATTTT,CASSLRQGNTIYF
-,TRBJ1-3,TRBV29-1,TRBD1,TGCAGCGTTCACAGGGGGCTAGGTGGAAACACCATATATTTT,CSVHRGLGGNTIYF
-,TRBJ1-1,TRBV30,-,TGTGCCTGGACCAGTCAACAGGGCCCGGTGAACACTGAAGCTTTCTTT,CAWTSQQGPVNTEAFF
-,TRBJ2-1,TRBV6-1,TRBD2,TGTGCCAGCAGACTAGCGGGAGGCGGCAATGAGCAGTTCTTC,CASRLAGGGNEQFF
-,TRBJ1-5,TRBV30,-,TGTGCCTGGACAGGGAATAGCAATCAGCCCCAGCATTTT,CAWTGNSNQPQHF
-,TRBJ1-5,TRBV27,-,TGTGCCAGCAGTTCTAGCGCCGGAAGGAATCTGCTCCAGCATTTT,CASSSSAGRNLLQHF
-,TRBJ2-5,TRBV30,-,TGTGCCACCCAACAGGTTTTGGGAGAGACCCAGTACTTC,CATQQVLGETQYF
-,TRBJ2-7,TRBV19,TRBD2,TGTGCCAGTAGTATCTCTAGCGGGAGTCTCAACGAGCAGTACTTC,CASSISSGSLNEQYF
-,TRBJ1-5,TRBV5-6,-,TGTGCCAGCAGCTTCAGAACAGGGCTCAATCAGCCCCAGCATTTT,CASSFRTGLNQPQHF
-,TRBJ1-2,TRBV10-3,TRBD1,TGTGCCATCAGTATAGACAGGGGAACTAACTATGGCTACACCTTC,CAISIDRGTNYGYTF
-,TRBJ2-1,TRBV7-8,-,TGTGCCAGCAGCCTAGCCGGGGTTAGCTACAATGAGCAGTTCTTC,CASSLAGVSYNEQFF